The T cell receptor (beta chain) described here comes from a study of beta chain features in type 1 diabetes. Points from the study as a whole: Amplification by PCR could prefer shorter templates, with the same effect in patients and controls. Shortening that was moderate but significant affected the TCRB CDR3s of Type 1 diabetes patients in all four CD4+ subsets.

On this clone itself: What it binds is not known.

CD45RO/CCR7/CD25/CD127/CD95/CD27 staining was used to isolate CD4+ naive, central memory, regulatory and stem cell-like memory cells by sorting. This CDR3 is 13 amino acids long. V was pared by 4 bases and J by 6 bases, with 3 bases of the junction left unmatched. Per the germline V gene, CDR1 is SNHLY and CDR2 is FYNNEI. Sequencing targeted expressed TCRB transcripts, as all isolated RNA had been reverse transcribed. The assay was immunoSEQ multiplex PCR, and TCRdb's table has in-frame clones only and misses some. The sample lists roughly 230,000 clones, roughly a tenth occurring once. What was sequenced was naive CD4+ T cells from blood. This chain uses TRBV2 with TRBJ2-3; TRBD1 agrees at 8 bases. The sequence came from a man aged 25-40 years with type 1 diabetes. The chain's CDR3 is CASSAGGGDTQYF. CDR3 coding DNA: TGTGCCAGCAGTGCAGGGGGCGGGGATACGCAGTATTTT.